This T cell receptor (beta chain) is from a study of glioma-infiltrating T cells. The iRepertoire nested amplicon-rescue multiplex PCR amplified TCR alpha and beta CDR3s from RNA. One entry per CDR3 protein, called by TCRdb with MiXCR from the multiplex PCR reads. The sample contains about 180,000 distinct CDR3 sequences, about 46% of which appear only once. This clonotype was recorded a few times. Input material: glioma tissue, nonneoplastic brain tissue, or PBMCs (not recorded which). The sequence came from a human donor with low-grade glioma or glioblastoma, undergoing nonglioma brain surgery, or in good health (not recorded which).

The chain's CDR3 is CATSSLAGVSYNEQFF. In DNA form, the CDR3 reads TGTGCCACATCATCACTAGCGGGAGTGAGCTACAATGAGCAGTTCTTC. V is TRBV19 and J is TRBJ2-1, with 11 bases aligning to TRBD2. CDR1 LNHDA and CDR2 SQIVND come from the germline V gene (reference sequence). This CDR3 has 16 residues. Unmatched junction bases numbered 11, after V lost 10 bases and J lost 3 bases.